This TCR beta chain was sequenced for a study of cytomegalovirus exposure and HLA in healthy donors. Per germline, CDR1 MGHRA and CDR2 YSYEKL. CDR3 length: 15 residues. V was shortened by 4 bases and J by 2 bases, with 12 bases between the two germline ends. Both 60 Vbeta primers and 13 Jbeta primers went into the PCR. The method was immunoSEQ multiplex PCR; TCRdb's version includes in-frame clones alone and lacks a portion of them. Of more than 130,000 clones in the sample, over 75% are singletons; the top ten hold roughly 2.2%. The chain is built from TRBV4-1 and TRBJ2-1; D possibly corresponds to TRBD2 (6 bases). The sample consisted of PBMCs. The sequence derives from a man aged 30-40 years in good health and CMV-seronegative. CDR3 sequence: CASSLSGLAYNEQFF. The CDR3 bases are TGCGCCAGCAGCCTTAGCGGCTTAGCCTACAATGAGCAGTTCTTC.